This TCR beta chain was recovered during a study of T-cell memory formation after mild COVID-19. Study-wide background: Largely donor-specific sequence clusters came from a couple of donors. Study-wide results and limits: From day 15 to 85, contracting clones were balanced between CD4 and CD8, whereas later expanders leaned toward CD4+. Chiefly within CM and EM were the contracting CD4+ clones; CD8+ ones were within EMRA. Some clones that responded turned up in pre-infection memory, which suggests that cross-reactive memory joined in.

This clonotype was counted between two and nine times. Its antigen remains unknown. TCRdb analysed the 5' RACE reads with MiXCR anew, one entry per CDR3 protein. The sample consists of 250,000 to 300,000 distinct CDR3 sequences, about a sixth of them appearing once. There are 15 residues in the CDR3. Trimming left V 0 bases short and J 7 bases short, with 13 bases between. CDR1 and CDR2 from the germline V gene are MGHRA and YSYEKL. The receptor was isolated from a man younger than 30 who had mild COVID-19 (a few samples of this study predate the infection). Cell type and time point are not known. Sequenced sample: PBMCs or a T cell subset sorted from them (not recorded which). The chain is built from TRBV4-1 and TRBJ2-1, with D maybe TRBD1 (7 bases). In nucleotides, the CDR3 is TGCGCCAGCAGCCAAGATTCAGGGGGGTGGAATGAGCAGTTCTTC. Its translation is CASSQDSGGWNEQFF.